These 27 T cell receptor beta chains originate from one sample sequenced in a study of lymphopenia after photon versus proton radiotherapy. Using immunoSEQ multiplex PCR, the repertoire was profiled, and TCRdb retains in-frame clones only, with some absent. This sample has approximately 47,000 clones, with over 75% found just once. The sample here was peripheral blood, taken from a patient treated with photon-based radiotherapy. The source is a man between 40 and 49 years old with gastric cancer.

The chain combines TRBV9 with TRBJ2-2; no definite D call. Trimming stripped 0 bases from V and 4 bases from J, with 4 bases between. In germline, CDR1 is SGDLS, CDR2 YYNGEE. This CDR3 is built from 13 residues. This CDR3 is CASSVDGTGELFF. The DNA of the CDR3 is TGTGCCAGCAGCGTAGACGGCACCGGGGAGCTGTTTTTT. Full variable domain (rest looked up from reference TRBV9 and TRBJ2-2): DSGVTQTPKHLITATGQRVTLRCSPRSGDLSVYWYQQSLDQGLQFLIQYYNGEERAKGNILERFSAQQFPDLHSELNLSSLELGDSALYFCASSVDGTGELFFGEGSRLTVL.

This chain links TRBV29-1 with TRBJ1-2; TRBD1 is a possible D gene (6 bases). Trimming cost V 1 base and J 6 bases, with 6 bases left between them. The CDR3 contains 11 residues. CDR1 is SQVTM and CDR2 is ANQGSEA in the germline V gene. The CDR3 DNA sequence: TGCAGCGTTGAAGGGACAGATGGCTACACCTTC. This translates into CSVEGTDGYTF.

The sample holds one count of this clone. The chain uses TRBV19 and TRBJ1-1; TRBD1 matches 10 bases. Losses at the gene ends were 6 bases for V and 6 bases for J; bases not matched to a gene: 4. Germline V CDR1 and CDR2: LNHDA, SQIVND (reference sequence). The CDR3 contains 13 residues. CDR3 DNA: TGTGCCAGTAGCAGACAGGGGGCGTCTGAAGCTTTCTTT. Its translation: CASSRQGASEAFF.

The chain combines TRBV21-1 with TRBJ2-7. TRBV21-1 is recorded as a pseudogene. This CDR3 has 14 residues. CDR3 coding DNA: TGTGCCAGCAGCAAAGTGGCGGGACACTACGAGCAGTACTTC. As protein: CASSKVAGHYEQYF.

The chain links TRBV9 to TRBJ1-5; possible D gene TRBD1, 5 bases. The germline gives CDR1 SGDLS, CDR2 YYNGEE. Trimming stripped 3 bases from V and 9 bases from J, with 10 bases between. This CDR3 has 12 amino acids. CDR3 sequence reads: CASSGPGGPQHF. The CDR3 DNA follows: TGTGCCAGCAGCGGGCCCGGGGGGCCCCAGCATTTT.

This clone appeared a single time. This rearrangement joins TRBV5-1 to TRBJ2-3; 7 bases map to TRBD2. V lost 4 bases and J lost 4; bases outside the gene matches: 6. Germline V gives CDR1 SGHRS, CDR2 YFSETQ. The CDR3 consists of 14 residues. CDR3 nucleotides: TGCGCCAGCAGCGGGGGGGTAGTCCCAGATACGCAGTATTTT. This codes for CASSGGVVPDTQYF. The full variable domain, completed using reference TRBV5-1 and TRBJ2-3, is KAGVTQTPRYLIKTRGQQVTLSCSPISGHRSVSWYQQTPGQGLQFLFEYFSETQRNKGNFPGRFSGRQFSNSRSEMNVSTLELGDSALYLCASSGGVVPDTQYFGPGTRLTVL.

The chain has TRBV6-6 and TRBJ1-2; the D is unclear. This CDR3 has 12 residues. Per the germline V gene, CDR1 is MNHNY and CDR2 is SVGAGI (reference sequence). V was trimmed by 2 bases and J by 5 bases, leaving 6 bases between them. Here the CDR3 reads CASSYGQYGYTF. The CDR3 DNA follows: TGTGCCAGCAGTTACGGGCAGTATGGCTACACCTTC.

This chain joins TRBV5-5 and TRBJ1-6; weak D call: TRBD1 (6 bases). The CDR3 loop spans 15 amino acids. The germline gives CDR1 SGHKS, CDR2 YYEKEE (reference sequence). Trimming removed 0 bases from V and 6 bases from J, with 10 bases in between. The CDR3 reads CASSLVQGGNSPLHF. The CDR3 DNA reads TGTGCCAGCAGCTTGGTACAGGGAGGTAATTCACCCCTCCACTTT.

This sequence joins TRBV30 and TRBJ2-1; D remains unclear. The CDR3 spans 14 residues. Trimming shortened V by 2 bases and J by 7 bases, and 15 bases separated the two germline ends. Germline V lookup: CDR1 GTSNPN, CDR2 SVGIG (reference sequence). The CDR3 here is CAWSSALSFNEQFF. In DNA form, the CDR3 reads TGTGCCTGGAGTTCAGCGCTATCTTTTAATGAGCAGTTCTTC.

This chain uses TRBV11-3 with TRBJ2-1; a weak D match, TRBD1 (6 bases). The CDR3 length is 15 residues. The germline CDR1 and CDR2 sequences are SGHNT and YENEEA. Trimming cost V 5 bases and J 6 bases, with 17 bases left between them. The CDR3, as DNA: TGTGCCAGCAGCGTACAAGGGGGTTCTGGCAATGAGCAGTTCTTC. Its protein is CASSVQGGSGNEQFF.

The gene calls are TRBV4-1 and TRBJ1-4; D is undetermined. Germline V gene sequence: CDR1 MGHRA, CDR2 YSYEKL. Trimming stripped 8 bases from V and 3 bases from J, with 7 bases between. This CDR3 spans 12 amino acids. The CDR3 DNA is TGCGCCAGCGGGAACTCTAATGAAAAACTGTTTTTT. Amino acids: CASGNSNEKLFF.

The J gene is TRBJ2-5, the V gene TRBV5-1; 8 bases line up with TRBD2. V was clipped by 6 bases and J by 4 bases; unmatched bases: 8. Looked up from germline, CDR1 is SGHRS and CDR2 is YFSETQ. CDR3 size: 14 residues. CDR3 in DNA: TGCGCCAGCAATGCGGGAACTAGCGGAGAGACCCAGTACTTC. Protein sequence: CASNAGTSGETQYF.

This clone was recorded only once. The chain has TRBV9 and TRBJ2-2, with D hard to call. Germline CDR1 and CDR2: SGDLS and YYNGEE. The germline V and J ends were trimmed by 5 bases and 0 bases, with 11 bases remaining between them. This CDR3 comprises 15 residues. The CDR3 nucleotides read TGTGCCAGCAGATCTACGGCAACGAACACCGGGGAGCTGTTTTTT. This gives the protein CASRSTATNTGELFF. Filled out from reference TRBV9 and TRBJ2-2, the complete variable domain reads DSGVTQTPKHLITATGQRVTLRCSPRSGDLSVYWYQQSLDQGLQFLIQYYNGEERAKGNILERFSAQQFPDLHSELNLSSLELGDSALYFCASRSTATNTGELFFGEGSRLTVL.

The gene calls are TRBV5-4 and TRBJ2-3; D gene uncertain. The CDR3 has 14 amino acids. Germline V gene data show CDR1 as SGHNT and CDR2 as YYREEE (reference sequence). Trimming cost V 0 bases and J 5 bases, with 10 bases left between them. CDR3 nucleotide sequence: TGTGCCAGCAGCTTGGGTAGGGTGGGAGATACGCAGTATTTT. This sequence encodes CASSLGRVGDTQYF.

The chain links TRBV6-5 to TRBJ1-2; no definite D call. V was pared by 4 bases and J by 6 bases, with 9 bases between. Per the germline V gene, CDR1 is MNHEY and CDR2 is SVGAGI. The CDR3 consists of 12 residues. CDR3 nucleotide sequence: TGTGCCAGCAGTTCCGACATGGATGGCTACACCTTC. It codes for CASSSDMDGYTF.

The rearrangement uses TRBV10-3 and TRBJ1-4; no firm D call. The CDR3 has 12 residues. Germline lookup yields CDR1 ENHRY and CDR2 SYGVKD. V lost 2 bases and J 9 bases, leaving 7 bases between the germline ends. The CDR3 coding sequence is TGTGCCATCAGTGAGGCGGAGCAAAAACTGTTTTTT. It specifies CAISEAEQKLFF.

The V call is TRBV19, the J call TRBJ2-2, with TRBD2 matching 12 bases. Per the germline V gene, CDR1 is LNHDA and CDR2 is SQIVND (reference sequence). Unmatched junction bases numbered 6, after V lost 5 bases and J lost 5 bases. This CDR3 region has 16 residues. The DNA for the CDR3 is TGTGCCAGTAGTCGACTAGCGGGGGAGAAGACCGGGGAGCTGTTTTTT. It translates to CASSRLAGEKTGELFF.

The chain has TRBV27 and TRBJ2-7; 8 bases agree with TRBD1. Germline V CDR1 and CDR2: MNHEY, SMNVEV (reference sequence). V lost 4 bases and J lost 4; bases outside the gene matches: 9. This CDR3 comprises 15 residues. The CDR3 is CASSWGAGGRYEQYF. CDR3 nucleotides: TGTGCCAGCAGTTGGGGGGCAGGGGGCAGGTACGAGCAGTACTTC.

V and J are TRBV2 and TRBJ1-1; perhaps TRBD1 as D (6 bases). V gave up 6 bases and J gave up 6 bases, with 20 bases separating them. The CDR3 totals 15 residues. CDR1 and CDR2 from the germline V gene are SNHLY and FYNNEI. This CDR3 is CASSVGLFQGSEAFF. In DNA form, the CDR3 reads TGTGCCAGCAGCGTCGGTCTGTTCCAGGGGTCTGAAGCTTTCTTT.

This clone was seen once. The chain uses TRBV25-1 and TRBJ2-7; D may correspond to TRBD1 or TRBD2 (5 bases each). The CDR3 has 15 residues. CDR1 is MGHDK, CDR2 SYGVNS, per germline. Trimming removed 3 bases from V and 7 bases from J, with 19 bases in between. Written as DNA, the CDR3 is TGTGCCAGCAGTGACGGGGACCCGACTCCACGGGAGCAGTACTTC. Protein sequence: CASSDGDPTPREQYF.

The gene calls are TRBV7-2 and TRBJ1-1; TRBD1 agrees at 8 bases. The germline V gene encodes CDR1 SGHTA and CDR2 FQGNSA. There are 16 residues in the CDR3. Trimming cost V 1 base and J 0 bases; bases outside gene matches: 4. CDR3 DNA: TGTGCCAGCAGCTTAGGACGGACAGGGTTGAACACTGAAGCTTTCTTT. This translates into CASSLGRTGLNTEAFF.

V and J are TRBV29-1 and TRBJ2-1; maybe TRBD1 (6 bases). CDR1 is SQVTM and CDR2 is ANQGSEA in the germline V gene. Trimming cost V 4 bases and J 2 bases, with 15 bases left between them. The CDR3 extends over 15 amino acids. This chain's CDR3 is CSVADTDSAYNEQFF. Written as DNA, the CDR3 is TGCAGCGTTGCCGACACGGACAGCGCCTACAATGAGCAGTTCTTC.

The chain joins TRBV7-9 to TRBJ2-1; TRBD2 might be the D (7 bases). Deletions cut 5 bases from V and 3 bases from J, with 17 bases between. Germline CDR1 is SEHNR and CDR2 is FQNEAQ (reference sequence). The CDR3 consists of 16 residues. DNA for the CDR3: TGTGCCAGCAGCCACGCCCGCGGGGGCGGCTACAATGAGCAGTTCTTC. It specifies CASSHARGGGYNEQFF. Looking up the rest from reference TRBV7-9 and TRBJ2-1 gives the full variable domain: DTGVSQNPRHKITKRGQNVTFRCDPISEHNRLYWYRQTLGQGPEFLTYFQNEAQLEKSRLLSDRFSAERPKGSFSTLEIQRTEQGDSAMYLCASSHARGGGYNEQFFGPGTRLTVL.

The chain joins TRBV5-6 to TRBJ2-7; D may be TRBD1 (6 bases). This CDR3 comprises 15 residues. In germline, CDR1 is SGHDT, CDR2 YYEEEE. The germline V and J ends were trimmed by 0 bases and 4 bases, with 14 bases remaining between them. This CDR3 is CASSLGQWTEYEQYF. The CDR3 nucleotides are TGTGCCAGCAGCTTGGGCCAGTGGACAGAATACGAGCAGTACTTC.

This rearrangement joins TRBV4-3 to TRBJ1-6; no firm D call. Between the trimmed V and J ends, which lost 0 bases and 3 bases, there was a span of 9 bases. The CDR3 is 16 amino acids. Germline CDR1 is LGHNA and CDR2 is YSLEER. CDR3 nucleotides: TGCGCCAGCAGCCAAGATGCGGCTGGCTATAATTCACCCCTCCACTTT. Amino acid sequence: CASSQDAAGYNSPLHF.

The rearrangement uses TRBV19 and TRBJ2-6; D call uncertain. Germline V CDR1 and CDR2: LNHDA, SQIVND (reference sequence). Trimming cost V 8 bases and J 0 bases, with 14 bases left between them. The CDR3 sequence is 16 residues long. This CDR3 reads CASDSQIPSGANVLTF. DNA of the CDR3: TGTGCCAGTGACTCCCAGATCCCCTCTGGGGCCAACGTCCTGACTTTC.

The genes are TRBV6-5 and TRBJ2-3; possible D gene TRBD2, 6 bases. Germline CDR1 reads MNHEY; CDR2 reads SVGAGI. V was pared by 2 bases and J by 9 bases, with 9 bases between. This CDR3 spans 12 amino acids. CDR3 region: CASSYGGWTQYF. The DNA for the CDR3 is TGTGCCAGCAGTTACGGGGGGTGGACGCAGTATTTT.